A selection of T cell receptor beta chains follows, all from one sample in a study of blood T cell repertoires in COVID-19. Profiling relied on immunoSEQ multiplex PCR, and the TCRdb table lists in-frame clones only, not all of them. The data contain hundreds of thousands of clones, approximately 90% of them singletons. The sequenced sample was PBMCs or T cells enriched from blood (not recorded which). These receptors were collected from a woman aged 45-60 years who had recovered from COVID-19. Each CDR3 is given with its conserved first and last residue. The D gene is left open where the match is weak. The listing skips clone size in some rows; elsewhere it reads once, few, many or a size class.

clone size,V gene,J gene,D gene,CDR3 protein,CDR3 DNA
-,TRBV5-5,TRBJ1-2,TRBD1,CASSLRGQGDYGYTF,TGTGCCAGCAGCTTGAGGGGACAGGGTGACTATGGCTACACCTTC
-,TRBV2,TRBJ2-7,-,CASSGEYEQYF,TGTGCCAGCAGTGGAGAATACGAGCAGTACTTC
-,TRBV5-1,TRBJ1-2,TRBD1,CASSLSVQGKLYGYTF,TGCGCCAGCAGCTTGTCTGTACAGGGGAAACTCTATGGCTACACCTTC
once,TRBV4-1,TRBJ2-5,-,CASSQPSTPGHQYF,TGCGCCAGCAGCCAACCTTCGACCCCAGGGCACCAGTACTTC
-,TRBV15,TRBJ1-1,-,CATRPGRGNTEAFF,TGTGCCACCAGGCCGGGCAGGGGTAACACTGAAGCTTTCTTT
-,TRBV28,TRBJ1-5,TRBD1,CASSSGQGNLQPQHF,TGTGCCAGCAGTTCCGGACAGGGAAATTTGCAGCCCCAGCATTTT
-,TRBV5-8,TRBJ2-1,TRBD1,CASSYTQGAQVDEQFF,TGTGCCAGCAGCTATACTCAGGGGGCGCAGGTAGATGAGCAGTTCTTC
-,TRBV5-5,TRBJ1-5,-,CASSFAAPPGSQHF,TGTGCCAGCAGCTTTGCAGCACCACCGGGGTCCCAGCATTTT
-,TRBV5-4,TRBJ2-1,TRBD2,CASSSGLQSYNEQFF,TGTGCCAGCAGCTCGGGACTACAGTCCTACAATGAGCAGTTCTTC
-,TRBV6-5,TRBJ1-2,TRBD1,CASRLQGAGYGYTF,TGTGCCAGCAGGCTACAGGGGGCTGGCTATGGCTACACCTTC
-,TRBV7-9,TRBJ2-3,-,CASSLARGGRADTQYF,TGTGCCAGCAGCTTAGCGCGAGGGGGGAGGGCAGATACGCAGTATTTT
-,TRBV29-1,TRBJ2-3,TRBD1,CSVGGQSTDTQYF,TGCAGCGTTGGGGGACAGTCCACAGATACGCAGTATTTT
-,TRBV13,TRBJ2-5,-,CASSPGTLKTQYF,TGTGCCAGCAGCCCCGGGACTTTGAAGACCCAGTACTTC
-,TRBV2,TRBJ2-5,TRBD2,CASSRRGSGDQETQYF,TGTGCCAGCAGCCGCAGGGGTAGCGGGGACCAAGAGACCCAGTACTTC
few,TRBV5-1,TRBJ2-7,TRBD2,CASRGTSRLEQYF,TGCGCCAGCAGGGGGACTAGCCGTCTCGAGCAGTACTTC
-,TRBV28,TRBJ2-3,-,CASSKGGAPSPNTDTQYF,TGTGCCAGCAGTAAGGGGGGGGCACCTAGCCCCAACACAGATACGCAGTATTTT
-,TRBV11-2,TRBJ1-1,TRBD1,CASSLYVTGGTEAFF,TGTGCCAGCAGCTTATATGTGACAGGGGGCACTGAAGCTTTCTTT
-,TRBV7-2,TRBJ1-2,-,CASSLTGLIGYTF,TGTGCCAGCAGCTTAACGGGGTTGATTGGCTACACCTTC
-,TRBV28,TRBJ1-6,-,CASSLAGDNSPLHF,TGTGCCAGCAGTTTAGCCGGGGATAATTCACCCCTCCACTTT
-,TRBV27,TRBJ2-7,-,CASSTRDMSSYEQYF,TGTGCCAGCAGTACCCGGGACATGAGCTCCTACGAGCAGTACTTC
-,TRBV7-2,TRBJ1-3,-,CASSESWGQVPRGTIYF,TGTGCCAGCAGCGAGTCGTGGGGGCAGGTCCCTCGTGGCACCATATATTTT
-,TRBV27,TRBJ1-2,TRBD1,CASSLDRASGYTF,TGTGCCAGCAGTTTGGACAGGGCCTCTGGCTACACCTTC
-,TRBV2,TRBJ1-1,-,CASIEQETSRYTEAFF,TGTGCCAGCATCGAACAGGAAACAAGTCGGTACACTGAAGCTTTCTTT
-,TRBV6-5,TRBJ1-1,-,CATNGGNTEAFF,TGTGCCACCAACGGGGGGAACACTGAAGCTTTCTTT
once,TRBV5-8,TRBJ1-4,-,CASSSRQATNEKLFF,TGTGCCAGCAGCTCGAGACAGGCAACTAATGAAAAACTGTTTTTT
few,TRBV4-2,TRBJ1-5,-,CASSQDQNSNQPQHF,TGTGCCAGCAGCCAAGACCAAAATAGCAATCAGCCCCAGCATTTT
-,TRBV15,TRBJ1-3,-,CATSIDRLSGNTIYF,TGTGCCACCAGCATAGATAGACTATCCGGAAACACCATATATTTT
-,TRBV9,TRBJ1-2,TRBD1,CASSVEAQGAYGYTF,TGTGCCAGCAGCGTAGAGGCCCAGGGGGCCTATGGCTACACCTTC
-,TRBV4-2,TRBJ1-4,-,CASGPGGLLKEKLFF,TGTGCCAGCGGGCCAGGCGGGTTGTTAAAAGAAAAACTGTTTTTT
once,TRBV5-4,TRBJ1-3,-,CASSSGIGGNTIYF,TGTGCCAGCAGTTCAGGGATTGGCGGAAACACCATATATTTT
once,TRBV6-5,TRBJ2-7,-,CASSIQTYEQYF,TGTGCCAGCAGTATCCAAACCTACGAGCAGTACTTC
once,TRBV4-3,TRBJ1-2,-,CASSQVRQGNYGYTF,TGCGCCAGCAGCCAAGTCAGGCAGGGGAATTATGGCTACACCTTC
-,TRBV7-2,TRBJ1-2,TRBD1,CASFGTDKYGYTF,TGTGCCAGCTTCGGGACAGACAAATATGGCTACACCTTC
few,TRBV4-1,TRBJ1-1,-,CASSNIGGVTEAFF,TGCGCCAGCAGCAACATTGGGGGGGTGACTGAAGCTTTCTTT
-,TRBV4-2,TRBJ2-1,TRBD2,CASSQDREWGGEQFF,TGTGCCAGCAGCCAAGATCGAGAGTGGGGGGGTGAGCAGTTCTTC
-,TRBV6-5,TRBJ1-4,-,CASSIQGISEKLFF,TGTGCCAGCAGTATACAGGGTATAAGTGAAAAACTGTTTTTT
-,TRBV30,TRBJ1-4,TRBD1,CAWSPKMTGNEKLFF,TGTGCCTGGAGCCCAAAAATGACAGGGAACGAAAAACTGTTTTTT
-,TRBV19,TRBJ1-1,TRBD1,CASSIVTGGRNTEAFF,TGTGCCAGTAGTATAGTGACAGGGGGGCGGAACACTGAAGCTTTCTTT
-,TRBV5-1,TRBJ1-2,-,CASSPNPGVIGGYTF,TGCGCCAGCAGCCCCAACCCGGGAGTCATCGGAGGCTACACCTTC
-,TRBV19,TRBJ2-5,-,CATGAYQETQYF,TGTGCCACAGGCGCGTACCAAGAGACCCAGTACTTC
-,TRBV7-6,TRBJ1-2,TRBD1,CASSLGGQSLGYTF,TGTGCCAGCAGCTTGGGGGGACAGTCTCTAGGCTACACCTTC
once,TRBV21-1,TRBJ1-6,-,CASSKSSGRGKRFSPLHF,TGTGCCAGCAGCAAATCTAGTGGGAGGGGGAAACGGTTTTCACCCCTCCACTTT
-,TRBV7-9,TRBJ2-7,-,CASSSKGGSEQYF,TGTGCCAGCAGCTCCAAGGGGGGGTCCGAGCAGTACTTC
-,TRBV4-2,TRBJ2-7,-,CASSQATTVSHEQYF,TGTGCCAGCAGCCAGGCGACGACAGTAAGCCACGAGCAGTACTTC
-,TRBV10-2,TRBJ2-1,TRBD2,CASSALAGGRREQFF,TGCGCCAGCAGTGCCCTAGCGGGGGGCCGAAGGGAGCAGTTCTTC
-,TRBV28,TRBJ1-1,TRBD1,CASSPMKGQAAEAFF,TGTGCCAGCAGTCCGATGAAGGGACAGGCAGCTGAAGCTTTCTTT
-,TRBV24-1,TRBJ1-5,TRBD1,CATSDRGQGSNQPQHF,TGTGCCACCAGTGACCGGGGACAGGGAAGCAATCAGCCCCAGCATTTT
-,TRBV19,TRBJ1-2,-,CASSIDMGSARYGYTF,TGTGCCAGTAGTATAGACATGGGGAGTGCGCGCTATGGCTACACCTTC
-,TRBV10-3,TRBJ1-2,-,CAISQERGHGYTF,TGTGCCATCAGTCAAGAGAGAGGTCATGGCTACACCTTC
-,TRBV7-9,TRBJ1-3,-,CASSLEGTRSGNTIYF,TGTGCCAGCAGCTTAGAGGGGACTAGGTCTGGAAACACCATATATTTT
-,TRBV11-2,TRBJ1-1,-,CASSFLNTEAFF,TGTGCCAGCAGCTTCTTGAACACTGAAGCTTTCTTT
-,TRBV7-9,TRBJ2-1,TRBD1,CASSYPGQGFNEQFF,TGTGCCAGCAGCTATCCGGGACAGGGCTTCAATGAGCAGTTCTTC
-,TRBV11-2,TRBJ2-3,TRBD2,CASSLGRASGGSTDTQYF,TGTGCCAGCAGCTTAGGACGGGCTAGCGGGGGTAGCACAGATACGCAGTATTTT
-,TRBV6-2/TRBV6-3,TRBJ2-3,TRBD2,CASSPGRGGRSDTQYF,TGTGCCAGCAGCCCCGGGAGGGGGGGCCGGTCAGATACGCAGTATTTT
-,TRBV10-3,TRBJ1-6,-,CAISGPGRNSPLHF,TGTGCCATCAGTGGCCCGGGGAGGAATTCACCCCTCCACTTT